Listed below are T cell receptor beta chains from one sample, sequenced in a study of blood T cells in healthy people across ages. TCRdb used MiXCR to reprocess the 5' RACE reads, holding one entry per CDR3 protein. The data show 1,800,000 or so distinct CDR3 sequences, more than 35% seen once. The sample consisted of blood. The receptors were gathered from a human donor in good health. Each CDR3 is given with its conserved first and last residue. A D gene is named only where the DNA matches it firmly. Not every row has a clone size; where given, it reads once, few, many or a size class.

d_call: NA
clone_size: NA
j_call: TRBJ1-6
v_call: TRBV9
cdr3_aa: CASSKGGNSPLHF
cdr3_nt: TGTGCCAGCAGCAAGGGGGGGAATTCACCCCTCCACTTT

d_call: NA
clone_size: NA
j_call: TRBJ2-7
v_call: TRBV12-3/TRBV12-4
cdr3_aa: CASRGGGREQYF
cdr3_nt: TGTGCCAGCAGGGGGGGAGGTCGCGAGCAGTACTTC

d_call: TRBD1
clone_size: many
j_call: TRBJ2-7
v_call: TRBV29-1
cdr3_aa: CSVDPGQGAKEQYF
cdr3_nt: TGCAGCGTTGACCCGGGACAGGGGGCTAAGGAGCAGTACTTC

d_call: NA
clone_size: NA
j_call: TRBJ2-7
v_call: TRBV28
cdr3_aa: CASTTIGQATYEQYF
cdr3_nt: TGTGCCAGCACTACTATAGGGCAGGCGACCTACGAGCAGTACTTC

d_call: NA
clone_size: NA
j_call: TRBJ1-3
v_call: TRBV11-2
cdr3_aa: CASNRVGGPNTIYF
cdr3_nt: TGTGCCAGCAACCGAGTGGGGGGTCCGAACACCATATATTTT

d_call: NA
clone_size: few
j_call: TRBJ2-7
v_call: TRBV4-3
cdr3_aa: CASSQGRVDSSPYEQYF
cdr3_nt: TGCGCCAGCAGCCAAGGGAGGGTCGATAGTAGCCCCTACGAGCAGTACTTC

d_call: NA
clone_size: NA
j_call: TRBJ1-2
v_call: TRBV6-2/TRBV6-3
cdr3_aa: CASSYSWGDGYTF
cdr3_nt: TGTGCCAGCAGTTACTCTTGGGGAGATGGCTACACCTTC

d_call: TRBD1
clone_size: few
j_call: TRBJ1-2
v_call: TRBV7-2
cdr3_aa: CASSKDRGHNYGYTF
cdr3_nt: TGTGCCAGCAGCAAAGACAGGGGCCATAACTATGGCTACACCTTC

d_call: TRBD2
clone_size: NA
j_call: TRBJ2-5
v_call: TRBV7-7
cdr3_aa: CASSLRRELQETQYF
cdr3_nt: TGTGCTAGCAGCTTGCGGCGGGAGCTACAAGAGACCCAGTACTTC

d_call: NA
clone_size: NA
j_call: TRBJ2-5
v_call: TRBV7-2
cdr3_aa: CASSLVGSPGVQETQYF
cdr3_nt: TGTGCCAGCAGCTTAGTTGGGTCTCCGGGCGTCCAAGAGACCCAGTACTTC

d_call: NA
clone_size: NA
j_call: TRBJ1-2
v_call: TRBV19
cdr3_aa: CASSRSRLEGYTF
cdr3_nt: TGTGCCAGTAGTAGGTCCCGGTTGGAGGGCTACACCTTC

d_call: NA
clone_size: NA
j_call: TRBJ1-1
v_call: TRBV5-1
cdr3_aa: CASSLRETRVNTEAFF
cdr3_nt: TGCGCCAGCAGCCTCCGGGAAACTCGCGTCAACACTGAAGCTTTCTTT

d_call: NA
clone_size: NA
j_call: TRBJ2-3
v_call: TRBV5-1
cdr3_aa: CASSFGGADTDTQYF
cdr3_nt: TGCGCCAGCAGCTTTGGAGGCGCAGACACAGATACGCAGTATTTT

d_call: NA
clone_size: few
j_call: TRBJ2-5
v_call: TRBV4-3
cdr3_aa: CASSQDSSGSEGETQYF
cdr3_nt: TGCGCCAGCAGCCAAGATAGTTCGGGGAGCGAGGGAGAGACCCAGTACTTC

d_call: NA
clone_size: few
j_call: TRBJ2-1
v_call: TRBV12-3/TRBV12-4
cdr3_aa: CASSLRQGRTYNEQFF
cdr3_nt: TGTGCCAGCAGTTTACGGCAGGGACGGACCTACAATGAGCAGTTCTTC

d_call: TRBD1
clone_size: few
j_call: TRBJ1-2
v_call: TRBV12-3/TRBV12-4
cdr3_aa: CASSFLSPLSVWGQRYGYTF
cdr3_nt: TGTGCCAGCAGTTTTTTGTCCCCTCTTTCCGTGTGGGGACAGAGATATGGCTACACCTTC

d_call: TRBD1
clone_size: NA
j_call: TRBJ2-7
v_call: TRBV28
cdr3_aa: CASTDKPGQIYEQHF
cdr3_nt: TGTGCCAGTACCGATAAGCCGGGACAGATCTACGAGCAGCACTTC

d_call: NA
clone_size: many
j_call: TRBJ2-5
v_call: TRBV20-1
cdr3_aa: CSAREAAAQETQYF
cdr3_nt: TGCAGTGCTAGAGAGGCGGCCGCCCAAGAGACCCAGTACTTC

d_call: NA
clone_size: few
j_call: TRBJ1-2
v_call: TRBV24-1
cdr3_aa: CATSDVGDYGYTF
cdr3_nt: TGTGCCACCAGTGATGTAGGGGACTATGGCTACACCTTC

d_call: NA
clone_size: NA
j_call: TRBJ1-4
v_call: TRBV4-1
cdr3_aa: CASSPAGVEKLFF
cdr3_nt: TGCGCCAGCAGCCCTGCAGGGGTCGAAAAACTGTTTTTT

d_call: TRBD1
clone_size: NA
j_call: TRBJ1-6
v_call: TRBV5-1
cdr3_aa: CASSSARGQGENSPLHF
cdr3_nt: TGCGCCAGCAGCTCGGCCAGGGGACAGGGGGAAAATTCACCCCTCCACTTT

d_call: NA
clone_size: NA
j_call: TRBJ1-4
v_call: TRBV25-1
cdr3_aa: CASSAQESQEKLFF
cdr3_nt: TGTGCCAGCAGTGCCCAGGAATCCCAAGAAAAACTGTTTTTT

d_call: NA
clone_size: few
j_call: TRBJ2-7
v_call: TRBV27
cdr3_aa: CASSHAAPPAGYEQYF
cdr3_nt: TGTGCCAGCAGTCACGCCGCGCCCCCGGCGGGCTACGAGCAGTACTTC

d_call: TRBD1
clone_size: NA
j_call: TRBJ1-4
v_call: TRBV27
cdr3_aa: CASSLISDRGKEKLFF
cdr3_nt: TGTGCCAGCAGTTTAATTTCCGACAGGGGGAAGGAAAAACTGTTTTTT

d_call: NA
clone_size: NA
j_call: TRBJ2-1
v_call: TRBV27
cdr3_aa: CASSLGGFRWNEQFF
cdr3_nt: TGTGCCAGCAGTTTAGGGGGGTTTCGATGGAATGAGCAGTTCTTC

d_call: TRBD1
clone_size: few
j_call: TRBJ1-5
v_call: TRBV6-5
cdr3_aa: CASGTQGGYQPQHF
cdr3_nt: TGTGCCAGCGGGACGCAGGGGGGGTATCAGCCCCAGCATTTT

d_call: NA
clone_size: many
j_call: TRBJ1-1
v_call: TRBV6-5
cdr3_aa: CASSYDYLRADTEAFF
cdr3_nt: TGTGCCAGCAGTTACGATTACCTCAGGGCCGACACTGAAGCTTTCTTT

d_call: NA
clone_size: few
j_call: TRBJ2-3
v_call: TRBV29-1
cdr3_aa: CSVDGGLTDTQYF
cdr3_nt: TGCAGCGTTGACGGGGGGCTCACAGATACGCAGTATTTT

d_call: NA
clone_size: NA
j_call: TRBJ2-3
v_call: TRBV4-1
cdr3_aa: CASSQLEGLRDTQYF
cdr3_nt: TGCGCCAGCAGCCAATTGGAGGGCTTGAGAGATACGCAGTATTTT

d_call: NA
clone_size: NA
j_call: TRBJ1-1
v_call: TRBV25-1
cdr3_aa: CASSGFTGEAFF
cdr3_nt: TGTGCCAGCAGTGGATTTACCGGTGAAGCTTTCTTT

d_call: NA
clone_size: many
j_call: TRBJ2-1
v_call: TRBV29-1
cdr3_aa: CSVDLRDEQFF
cdr3_nt: TGCAGCGTTGATCTGCGGGATGAGCAGTTCTTC

d_call: TRBD2
clone_size: few
j_call: TRBJ2-1
v_call: TRBV10-3
cdr3_aa: CAVSELAGVTDNEQFF
cdr3_nt: TGTGCCGTCAGCGAACTAGCGGGGGTAACCGACAATGAGCAGTTCTTC

d_call: TRBD2
clone_size: NA
j_call: TRBJ2-1
v_call: TRBV6-5
cdr3_aa: CASSYSGGAGEQFF
cdr3_nt: TGTGCCAGCAGTTACAGCGGGGGGGCAGGTGAGCAGTTCTTC

d_call: NA
clone_size: NA
j_call: TRBJ2-5
v_call: TRBV2
cdr3_aa: CASIPPTSPETQYF
cdr3_nt: TGTGCCAGCATCCCCCCGACTAGTCCAGAGACCCAGTACTTC

d_call: NA
clone_size: NA
j_call: TRBJ1-2
v_call: TRBV24-1
cdr3_aa: CATSDAIGPNYGYTF
cdr3_nt: TGTGCCACCAGTGATGCGATAGGCCCTAACTATGGCTACACCTTC

d_call: NA
clone_size: few
j_call: TRBJ1-1
v_call: TRBV28
cdr3_aa: CASSYFASTEAFF
cdr3_nt: TGTGCCAGCAGTTACTTTGCCAGCACTGAAGCTTTCTTT

d_call: NA
clone_size: NA
j_call: TRBJ2-5
v_call: TRBV20-1
cdr3_aa: CSANGAMEMGETQYF
cdr3_nt: TGCAGTGCTAATGGGGCCATGGAAATGGGGGAGACCCAGTACTTC

d_call: TRBD1
clone_size: NA
j_call: TRBJ1-1
v_call: TRBV4-3
cdr3_aa: CASSRWETGGTEAFF
cdr3_nt: TGCGCCAGCAGCCGGTGGGAGACAGGGGGAACTGAAGCTTTCTTT

d_call: TRBD1
clone_size: NA
j_call: TRBJ2-7
v_call: TRBV10-2
cdr3_aa: CASSGQGVSYEQYF
cdr3_nt: TGCGCCAGCAGCGGACAGGGAGTAAGCTACGAGCAGTACTTC

d_call: TRBD1
clone_size: NA
j_call: TRBJ2-7
v_call: TRBV7-7
cdr3_aa: CASSYGTGVSNEQYF
cdr3_nt: TGTGCTAGCAGCTATGGGACAGGGGTTTCCAACGAGCAGTACTTC

d_call: TRBD1
clone_size: few
j_call: TRBJ2-4
v_call: TRBV4-1
cdr3_aa: CASSQESGTGGPLAKNIQYF
cdr3_nt: TGCGCCAGCAGCCAAGAATCCGGGACAGGGGGCCCGTTAGCCAAAAACATTCAGTACTTC

d_call: TRBD2
clone_size: many
j_call: TRBJ2-5
v_call: TRBV6-2/TRBV6-3
cdr3_aa: CASSYAGGRSVTQYF
cdr3_nt: TGTGCCAGCAGTTACGCGGGGGGCCGTTCGGTGACCCAGTACTTC

d_call: NA
clone_size: NA
j_call: TRBJ1-2
v_call: TRBV18
cdr3_aa: CASSPSDDFALASGYTF
cdr3_nt: TGTGCCAGCTCACCAAGTGACGACTTCGCACTTGCCTCTGGCTACACCTTC

d_call: NA
clone_size: NA
j_call: TRBJ1-6
v_call: TRBV7-9
cdr3_aa: CASSLGSAGSNPPLHF
cdr3_nt: TGTGCCAGCAGCTTAGGGTCTGCAGGGAGTAATCCACCCCTCCACTTT

d_call: NA
clone_size: NA
j_call: TRBJ1-6
v_call: TRBV20-1
cdr3_aa: CSSFEGTGINSPLHF
cdr3_nt: TGCAGTTCTTTCGAAGGGACGGGGATCAATTCACCCCTCCACTTT

d_call: NA
clone_size: few
j_call: TRBJ1-4
v_call: TRBV9
cdr3_aa: CASSATIPAGVPGGSRDEKLFF
cdr3_nt: TGTGCCAGCAGCGCGACCATTCCCGCAGGGGTACCGGGCGGAAGCCGGGATGAAAAACTGTTTTTT

d_call: TRBD1
clone_size: many
j_call: TRBJ2-5
v_call: TRBV29-1
cdr3_aa: CSVELSRTGSSETQYF
cdr3_nt: TGCAGCGTTGAGTTATCCAGGACAGGGTCCTCCGAGACCCAGTACTTC

d_call: NA
clone_size: few
j_call: TRBJ2-3
v_call: TRBV6-6
cdr3_aa: CASSYTPGRDTQYF
cdr3_nt: TGTGCCAGCAGTTACACCCCCGGGCGGGATACGCAGTATTTT

d_call: TRBD2
clone_size: NA
j_call: TRBJ2-4
v_call: TRBV12-3/TRBV12-4
cdr3_aa: CASSFQLRGGTYF
cdr3_nt: TGTGCCAGCAGTTTTCAGTTGCGGGGGGGGACGTACTTC

d_call: NA
clone_size: NA
j_call: TRBJ1-1
v_call: TRBV6-1
cdr3_aa: CASSEDKRPFEAFF
cdr3_nt: TGTGCCAGCAGTGAAGATAAGCGTCCCTTTGAAGCTTTCTTT

d_call: NA
clone_size: NA
j_call: TRBJ2-5
v_call: TRBV7-2
cdr3_aa: CASSPRETRYF
cdr3_nt: TGTGCCAGCAGCCCCCGAGAGACCCGGTACTTC

d_call: TRBD1
clone_size: many
j_call: TRBJ1-1
v_call: TRBV7-9
cdr3_aa: CASSPRQGGTEAFF
cdr3_nt: TGCGCCAGCAGCCCGCGACAGGGAGGTACTGAAGCTTTCTTT

d_call: TRBD2
clone_size: NA
j_call: TRBJ2-3
v_call: TRBV5-4
cdr3_aa: CASSSKTLAGADTQYF
cdr3_nt: TGTGCCAGCAGCTCAAAAACTTTAGCGGGAGCAGATACGCAGTATTTT

d_call: NA
clone_size: NA
j_call: TRBJ2-3
v_call: TRBV7-2
cdr3_aa: CASSLGLVQRIPPDTQYF
cdr3_nt: TGTGCCAGCAGCTTAGGTTTAGTCCAGCGTATTCCCCCAGATACGCAGTATTTT

d_call: TRBD2
clone_size: few
j_call: TRBJ2-7
v_call: TRBV29-1
cdr3_aa: CSATGLAAVYNEQYF
cdr3_nt: TGCAGCGCTACGGGACTAGCGGCCGTTTACAATGAGCAGTACTTC

d_call: NA
clone_size: NA
j_call: TRBJ2-3
v_call: TRBV6-5
cdr3_aa: CASHRTFKGVDTQYF
cdr3_nt: TGTGCCAGCCACAGGACCTTTAAAGGGGTAGATACGCAGTATTTT

d_call: NA
clone_size: many
j_call: TRBJ1-5
v_call: TRBV12-3/TRBV12-4
cdr3_aa: CASSLGGTGTYSNQPQHF
cdr3_nt: TGTGCCAGCAGTTTAGGGGGGACGGGCACGTATAGCAATCAGCCCCAGCATTTT

d_call: NA
clone_size: NA
j_call: TRBJ2-7
v_call: TRBV3-1
cdr3_aa: CASSQRMESYYEQYF
cdr3_nt: TGTGCCAGCAGCCAACGCATGGAGAGTTACTACGAGCAGTACTTC